This T cell receptor (beta chain) was profiled in a study of blood T cells in healthy people across ages. The use of a sample-barcoded 5' primer and a J-beta primer mix characterized a second PCR of about 7 to 12 cycles. A template-switch adaptor containing 12 random nucleotides labeled each cDNA molecule. TCRdb redid the calling of the 5' RACE reads with MiXCR, one entry per CDR3 protein. The table records approximately 800,000 distinct CDR3 sequences, 36% of them present only once. The sequencing sample was made of blood. The source is a man between 18 and 29 years old in good health.

CDR3 residues: CASSFLPTGGAREQYF. The CDR3 nucleotides read TGTGCCAGCAGCTTCCTCCCGACAGGGGGAGCACGGGAGCAGTACTTC. The rearrangement joins TRBV7-9 to TRBJ2-5, with 9 bases fitting TRBD1. J was trimmed by 11 bases and V by 3 bases; bases with no gene match: 16. There are 16 residues in the CDR3. Germline CDR1 reads SEHNR; CDR2 reads FQNEAQ (reference sequence).